The 30 T cell receptor beta chains presented below share a single source sample, sequenced in a study of cytomegalovirus exposure and HLA in healthy donors. PCR used 60 Vbeta primers and 13 Jbeta primers. The protocol was immunoSEQ multiplex PCR, while the TCRdb copy is restricted to in-frame clones and leaves out a portion. The table lists some 66,000 clones, roughly 78% of them singletons. Sequenced: PBMCs. The receptors shown here come from a man in his forties in good health and CMV-seronegative.

The rearrangement uses TRBV29-1 and TRBJ2-2; D gene unclear. Trimming removed 6 bases from V and 1 base from J, with 15 bases in between. This CDR3 has 15 amino acids. Germline V gives CDR1 SQVTM, CDR2 ANQGSEA. This chain's CDR3 is CSVRLLTQNTGELFF. In nucleotides, the CDR3 is TGCAGCGTCCGCCTCTTAACTCAGAACACCGGGGAGCTGTTTTTT.

The chain links TRBV6-5 to TRBJ1-1, with TRBD1 identical over 8 bases. J was trimmed by 1 base and V by 0 bases; bases with no gene match: 4. This CDR3 spans 16 amino acids. Looked up from germline, CDR1 is MNHEY and CDR2 is SVGAGI. In nucleotides, the CDR3 is TGTGCCAGCAGTTACTCAGCAGGGGGCCCGAACACTGAAGCTTTCTTT. This sequence encodes CASSYSAGGPNTEAFF.

This clone was seen a single time. The chain uses TRBV13 and TRBJ1-2, with 10 positions matching TRBD1. This CDR3 has 14 amino acids. V trimming: 4 bases; J trimming: 4 bases; junction bases outside the gene matches: 3. CDR1 and CDR2 from the germline V gene are PRHDT and FYEKMQ (reference sequence). CDR3 in DNA: TGTGCCAGCAGCTGGACAGGGGGTACCTATGGCTACACCTTC. Protein sequence: CASSWTGGTYGYTF.

This chain uses TRBV5-4 with TRBJ2-7; no clear D. Trimming removed 3 bases at V and 2 bases at J, with 15 bases between. This CDR3 region has 15 residues. Germline loops: CDR1 SGHNT, CDR2 YYREEE (reference sequence). This CDR3 reads CASSSTVLPPYEQYF. CDR3 in DNA: TGTGCCAGCAGCTCCACTGTATTGCCCCCCTACGAGCAGTACTTC.

V usage is TRBV27 and J usage is TRBJ1-4; D is unresolved. This CDR3 spans 12 amino acids. Per germline, CDR1 MNHEY and CDR2 SMNVEV (reference sequence). The V end lost 3 bases, the J end lost 5 bases, and 4 bases lay between the germline ends. The CDR3 loop reads CASSFLNEKLFF. CDR3 DNA sequence: TGTGCCAGCAGTTTCTTAAATGAAAAACTGTTTTTT.

The V gene is TRBV27, the J gene TRBJ2-1; the match to TRBD2 covers 8 bases. Germline V gene sequence: CDR1 MNHEY, CDR2 SMNVEV (reference sequence). This CDR3 region has 15 residues. V lost 0 bases, J lost 9 bases, and 7 bases stayed unmatched. The CDR3 sequence is CASSLSPGLAGEQFF. In DNA, the CDR3 is TGTGCCAGCAGTTTATCGCCTGGACTAGCAGGTGAGCAGTTCTTC.

The V and J genes are TRBV6-1 and TRBJ2-1, with 8 bases fitting TRBD1. V shed 4 bases, J shed 6 bases, and the junction held 2 bases outside the gene matches. The CDR3 is 13 amino acids. In germline, CDR1 is MNHNS, CDR2 SASEGT. The CDR3 loop reads CASSVDRANEQFF. The DNA for the CDR3 is TGTGCCAGCAGTGTGGACAGGGCCAATGAGCAGTTCTTC.

In its sample, this clone was seen a few times. This same CDR3 is encoded by further DNA sequences in the sample. The chain joins TRBV6-5 to TRBJ1-5; 8 nucleotides align to TRBD1. Germline trimming cut 6 bases from V and 7 bases from J; bases unmatched to any gene: 11. Germline assignment: CDR1 MNHEY and CDR2 SVGAGI. This CDR3 contains 15 residues. The CDR3 DNA is TGTGCCAGCAGCCCCCACTCAGGGGGCGGGCAGCCCCAGCATTTT. Residues: CASSPHSGGGQPQHF.

The chain carries TRBV18 and TRBJ2-2; maybe TRBD2 (5 bases). Between the trimmed V and J ends, which lost 1 base and 10 bases, there was a span of 7 bases. The CDR3 loop spans 12 amino acids. Per germline, CDR1 KGHSH and CDR2 LQKENI. CDR3 sequence reads: CASSPLGEELFF. For the CDR3, the DNA is TGTGCCAGCTCACCACTCGGGGAGGAGCTGTTTTTT.

The V call is TRBV5-4, the J call TRBJ2-3; TRBD2 agrees at 8 bases. V lost 3 bases, J lost 6 bases, and 6 bases stayed unmatched. CDR1 SGHNT and CDR2 YYREEE come from the germline V gene (reference sequence). The CDR3 runs 14 residues. The CDR3 DNA reads as TGTGCCAGCAGCTCGGGGGGGAGAAGGGATACGCAGTATTTT. Its translation: CASSSGGRRDTQYF.

The sample holds a few counts of this clone. This chain links TRBV2 with TRBJ2-3; possible D gene TRBD2, 6 bases. The length of the CDR3 is 13 residues. Trimming took 6 bases from V and 4 from J, leaving 11 bases between them. The germline V gene encodes CDR1 SNHLY and CDR2 FYNNEI. CDR3 amino acids: CASRLPGADTQYF. CDR3 sequence (DNA): TGTGCCAGCAGACTACCGGGAGCAGATACGCAGTATTTT.

The V and J genes are TRBV10-1 and TRBJ1-3; 7 bases fit TRBD1. V gave up 6 bases and J gave up 2 bases; unmatched junction bases: 13. Germline V lookup: CDR1 WNHNN, CDR2 SYGVQD (reference sequence). The CDR3 runs to 17 residues. The CDR3 sequence: CASSEENTGVTGNTIYF. The CDR3 coding sequence is TGCGCCAGCAGCGAAGAAAATACAGGGGTAACTGGAAACACCATATATTTT.

V gene TRBV5-5 combines with J gene TRBJ2-1, with unresolved D. Germline lookup yields CDR1 SGHKS and CDR2 YYEKEE (reference sequence). The CDR3 sequence is 14 residues long. V shed 4 bases and J shed 6 bases, with 14 bases lying between them. CDR3 sequence (DNA): TGTGCCAGCAGCCGCTTTGCGAGAGGCAATGAGCAGTTCTTC. Protein product: CASSRFARGNEQFF.

The rearrangement joins TRBV25-1 to TRBJ1-3; D is ambiguous. The CDR3 sequence is 14 residues long. The germline CDR1 and CDR2 sequences are MGHDK and SYGVNS. V lost 6 bases and J lost 0, with 9 bases in between. CDR3 sequence: CASRSQNSGNTIYF. CDR3 nucleotide sequence: TGTGCCAGCAGATCACAGAACTCTGGAAACACCATATATTTT.

J is TRBJ1-5 and V is TRBV11-2; 7 nucleotides align to TRBD1. CDR3 length equals 15 residues. The trim removed 3 bases at V and 4 bases at J, leaving 6 bases unmatched. The V gene's germline CDR1 is SGHAT and CDR2 FQNNGV. CDR3: CASSFGTELNQPQHF. The CDR3 bases are TGTGCCAGCAGCTTTGGGACAGAGCTAAATCAGCCCCAGCATTTT.

The chain joins TRBV4-1 to TRBJ1-2; perhaps TRBD1 as D (6 bases). The CDR3 is made up of 15 amino acids. Germline-derived CDR1 and CDR2 are MGHRA and YSYEKL. The V end lost 3 bases, the J end lost 2 bases, and 13 bases lay between the germline ends. The CDR3 loop reads CASSHPGTSNYGYTF. The CDR3 nucleotides are TGCGCCAGCAGCCACCCCGGGACATCGAACTATGGCTACACCTTC.

The chain uses TRBV7-8 and TRBJ1-1; 7 nucleotides match TRBD1. CDR1 SGHVS and CDR2 FQNEAQ come from the germline V gene. This CDR3 has 13 residues. The V and J ends lost 1 base and 5 bases, in that order; junction bases with no gene match: 1. CDR3 sequence: CASSLEQGTEAFF. CDR3 sequence (DNA): TGTGCCAGCAGCTTAGAACAGGGGACTGAAGCTTTCTTT.

Concerning this clone itself: At one end the junction does not follow the germline gene, possibly because of a read error. The genes are TRBV7-6 and TRBJ1-2, with D tentatively TRBD1 (6 bases). The CDR3 has 14 residues. Germline values: CDR1 SGHVS, CDR2 FNYEAQ. In DNA form, the CDR3 reads TGTGCCAGCAGCCCACAGGGTGGTAACTATGGCTACCCCTTC. It is translated as CASSPQGGNYGYPF.

The V and J genes are TRBV14 and TRBJ2-3; 9 bases align to TRBD2. V trimming: 4 bases; J trimming: 5 bases; junction bases outside the gene matches: 4. The germline gives CDR1 SGHDN, CDR2 FVKESK. CDR3 size: 14 residues. The CDR3 DNA reads as TGTGCCAGCAGCCGCAAACTAGCGGGAGATACGCAGTATTTT. It codes for CASSRKLAGDTQYF.

The rearrangement links TRBV5-1 to TRBJ2-7, with TRBD1 matching 9 bases. V lost 4 bases and J lost 5; bases outside the gene matches: 10. The CDR3 spans 15 residues. CDR1 and CDR2 from the germline V gene are SGHRS and YFSETQ. The CDR3 region has the DNA TGCGCCAGCAGCATGGGACAGGGACTTTTCGACGAGCAGTACTTC. Translated: CASSMGQGLFDEQYF. The full variable domain, with the rest looked up from reference TRBV5-1 and TRBJ2-7, is KAGVTQTPRYLIKTRGQQVTLSCSPISGHRSVSWYQQTPGQGLQFLFEYFSETQRNKGNFPGRFSGRQFSNSRSEMNVSTLELGDSALYLCASSMGQGLFDEQYFGPGTRLTVT.

The V call is TRBV29-1, the J call TRBJ1-2; D is perhaps TRBD1 (5 bases). Per germline, CDR1 SQVTM and CDR2 ANQGSEA. The length of the CDR3 is 13 residues. Trimming stripped 4 bases from V and 4 bases from J, with 13 bases between. CDR3 region: CSVGNVGGYGYTF. The CDR3 nucleotides are TGCAGCGTTGGCAACGTCGGGGGCTATGGCTACACCTTC. The whole variable domain, filled in from reference TRBV29-1 and TRBJ1-2, reads SAVISQKPSRDICQRGTSLTIQCQVDSQVTMMFWYRQQPGQSLTLIATANQGSEATYESGFVIDKFPISRPNLTFSTLTVSNMSPEDSSIYLCSVGNVGGYGYTFGSGTRLTVV.

The table lists this clone with a count of one. A read error may produce the germline difference seen at one junction end. The chain couples TRBV7-9 to TRBJ1-3; 10 nucleotides agree with TRBD1. The CDR3 contains 17 residues. Germline assignment: CDR1 SEHNR and CDR2 FQNEAQ (reference sequence). The CDR3 is CSSSPGTGVISGNTIYF. The CDR3 DNA reads TGTTCCAGCAGCCCCGGGACAGGGGTTATCTCTGGAAACACCATATATTTT.

The V call is TRBV2, the J call TRBJ2-7, with 11 bases lining up with TRBD2. CDR1 SNHLY and CDR2 FYNNEI come from the germline V gene. This CDR3 region has 17 residues. Germline trimming cut 7 bases from V and 0 bases from J; bases unmatched to any gene: 11. Here the CDR3 reads CASNDRLAGTSSYEQYF. CDR3 DNA: TGTGCCAGCAACGACCGACTAGCGGGGACCTCCTCCTACGAGCAGTACTTC.

The chain combines TRBV7-9 with TRBJ2-7; D is possibly TRBD1 (5 bases). This CDR3 is built from 14 residues. Trimming stripped 0 bases from V and 4 bases from J, with 10 bases between. Germline CDR1 SEHNR, CDR2 FQNEAQ (reference sequence). The CDR3, as DNA: TGTGCCAGCAGCTTAGCTCAGGGATGGTACGAGCAGTACTTC. This encodes CASSLAQGWYEQYF. Supplemented by reference TRBV7-9 and TRBJ2-7, the full variable domain reads DTGVSQNPRHKITKRGQNVTFRCDPISEHNRLYWYRQTLGQGPEFLTYFQNEAQLEKSRLLSDRFSAERPKGSFSTLEIQRTEQGDSAMYLCASSLAQGWYEQYFGPGTRLTVT.

The chain carries TRBV2 and TRBJ2-2; 8 bases match TRBD2. V shed 6 bases, J shed 7 bases, and the junction held 10 bases outside the gene matches. The germline CDR1 and CDR2 sequences are SNHLY and FYNNEI. The CDR3 length is 15 residues. CDR3 in amino acids: CASSLHRGGSGELFF. The CDR3 nucleotides are TGTGCCAGCAGCCTCCACCGGGGGGGCAGCGGGGAGCTGTTTTTT.

The gene calls are TRBV4-1 and TRBJ2-1; D perhaps matches TRBD2 (6 bases). Trimming pared 4 bases from V and 5 bases from J, leaving 12 bases between. The CDR3 consists of 14 residues. Germline V gene data show CDR1 as MGHRA and CDR2 as YSYEKL. Written as DNA, the CDR3 is TGCGCCAGCAGCCGCGGGACGCTACACAATGAGCAGTTCTTC. The encoded protein is CASSRGTLHNEQFF.

V and J are TRBV10-2 and TRBJ2-3; 12 bases are a match to TRBD2. The trim removed 1 base at V and 1 base at J, leaving 6 bases unmatched. CDR1 is WSHSY and CDR2 is SAAADI in the germline V gene. The CDR3 covers 18 residues. The CDR3 bases are TGCGCCAGCAGTGAGTGGCTAGCGGGGGGGCCTGGCACAGATACGCAGTATTTT. This codes for CASSEWLAGGPGTDTQYF.

The chain employs TRBV11-1 and TRBJ1-6, with D tentatively TRBD1 (6 bases). Germline CDR1 reads SGHAT; CDR2 reads FQDESV (reference sequence). The CDR3 extends over 13 amino acids. With 5 bases removed from V and 8 bases from J, the gap between germline ends came to 10 bases. The CDR3 DNA sequence: TGTGCCAGCAGCATTAACAGGGATTCACCCCTCCACTTT. This translates into CASSINRDSPLHF.

This chain links TRBV7-9 with TRBJ2-3, with D tentatively TRBD1 (6 bases). From germline, CDR1 is SEHNR and CDR2 FQNEAQ (reference sequence). Trimming removed 1 base from V and 0 bases from J, with 8 bases in between. The CDR3 is 15 residues long. In DNA, the CDR3 is TGTGCCAGCAGCTTAGTGGGGGCTAGCACAGATACGCAGTATTTT. Protein product: CASSLVGASTDTQYF.

This clone was counted a single time. The chain couples TRBV19 to TRBJ2-7, with 14 positions matching TRBD2. The germline gives CDR1 LNHDA, CDR2 SQIVND (reference sequence). V gave up 5 bases and J gave up 1 base; unmatched junction bases: 4. CDR3 size: 16 residues. The CDR3 reads CASSPGLAGASYEQYF. The CDR3 nucleotides are TGTGCCAGTAGTCCGGGACTAGCGGGAGCATCCTACGAGCAGTACTTC.